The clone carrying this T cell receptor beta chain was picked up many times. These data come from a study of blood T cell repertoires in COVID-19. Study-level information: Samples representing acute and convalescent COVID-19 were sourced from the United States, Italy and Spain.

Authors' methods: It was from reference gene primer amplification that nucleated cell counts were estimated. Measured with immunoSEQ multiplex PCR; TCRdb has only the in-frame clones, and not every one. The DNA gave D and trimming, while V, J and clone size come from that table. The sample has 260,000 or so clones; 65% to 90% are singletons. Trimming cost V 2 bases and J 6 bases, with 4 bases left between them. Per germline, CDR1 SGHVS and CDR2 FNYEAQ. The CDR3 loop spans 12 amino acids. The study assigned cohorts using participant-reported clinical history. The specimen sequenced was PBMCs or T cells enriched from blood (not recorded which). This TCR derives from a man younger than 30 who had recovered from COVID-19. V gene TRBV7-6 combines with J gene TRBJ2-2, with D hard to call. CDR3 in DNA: TGTGCCAGCAGCTTAAGCGCCGGGGAGCTGTTTTTT. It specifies CASSLSAGELFF.